Sequencing of this T cell receptor (beta chain) was carried out in a study of cytomegalovirus exposure and HLA in healthy donors. From germline, CDR1 is MGHDK and CDR2 SYGVNS. V shed 1 base, J shed 4 bases, and the junction held 8 bases outside the gene matches. This CDR3 region has 17 residues. Points from the study as a whole: Later analysis revealed greater clonal expansion in HLA-associated TCR beta chains than in equally common others. In a later analysis, at a false discovery rate of 0.05, about 16,000 TCR beta sequences matched HLA alleles.

13 Jbeta primers and 60 Vbeta primers were used for the PCR. Libraries were prepared by immunoSEQ multiplex PCR; TCRdb keeps only in-frame clonotypes and omits some of them. This table holds around 150,000 clones, roughly 80% found once. To note about this clone: Its antigen is undetermined.

The sequenced material came from PBMCs. The chain links TRBV25-1 to TRBJ1-3; TRBD1 aligns across 9 bases. This receptor was taken from a young man in good health and CMV-seropositive. CDR3 nucleotides: TGTGCCAGCAGTGAATTTCCCTACAGGGGGCAAGGAAACACCATATATTTT. As protein: CASSEFPYRGQGNTIYF.